This T cell receptor (beta chain) was observed in a study of cytomegalovirus exposure and HLA in healthy donors. This PCR relied on a set of 60 Vbeta primers and 13 Jbeta primers. The table came from immunoSEQ multiplex PCR; TCRdb's copy has only in-frame clones and leaves some out. Of roughly 180,000 clones listed, over 70% are singletons. Trimming left V 0 bases short and J 4 bases short, with 9 bases between. The CDR3 has 15 residues. Germline values: CDR1 MNHNY, CDR2 SVGAGI (reference sequence). Study results and limitations: TCR beta V- and J-gene trimming was later associated with a missense DCLRE1C variant. Researchers catalogued 164 TCR beta chains as cytomegalovirus-associated.

Remarks on this clone: What it recognizes is unknown.

The chain carries TRBV6-6 and TRBJ2-2; tentative D call: TRBD2 (6 bases). Sequencing used PBMCs. This clonotype originated in an older woman in good health and CMV-seropositive. Written as DNA, the CDR3 is TGTGCCAGCAGTTACTCAGGACTAAGCACCGGGGAGCTGTTTTTT. Amino acid sequence: CASSYSGLSTGELFF.